This is a list of T cell receptor beta chains from one sample in a study of CD8+ T cells in alopecia areata. Measured with immunoSEQ multiplex PCR; TCRdb has only the in-frame clones, and not every one. The data show under 250,000 clones, roughly 66% seen once. The source material was CD4+ T cells sorted from blood, sampled at week 44, from a patient treated with tofacitinib. The receptors were sampled from a human donor with alopecia areata. Each CDR3 is given with its conserved first and last residue.

J gene | V gene | CDR3 protein
TRBJ2-1 | TRBV5-1 | CASSLGSGYSYNEQFF
TRBJ2-7 | TRBV7-6 | CASSLARQGGRGEQYF
TRBJ1-6 | TRBV4-2 | CASSQAGISYNSPLHF
TRBJ1-5 | TRBV5-1 | CASSLGDKNQPQHF
TRBJ1-6 | TRBV5-6 | CASSLGRLNSPLHF
TRBJ2-1 | TRBV30 | CAWSGTGSYNEQFF
TRBJ1-5 | TRBV4-1 | CASSQGLGGGRQPQHF
TRBJ1-1 | TRBV7-2 | CASSLWQGNTEAFF
TRBJ2-3 | TRBV9 | CASSAGPTDAQYF
TRBJ1-6 | TRBV25-1 | CASSEYMRGTGSPLHF
TRBJ2-3 | TRBV20-1 | CSAPVTDTQYF
TRBJ2-5 | TRBV15 | CATSRGGETQYF
TRBJ1-6 | TRBV2 | CASSKTVLKDSPLHF
TRBJ1-5 | TRBV11-2 | CASSLGSGDQPQHF
TRBJ1-5 | TRBV5-1 | CASSLRGDQPQHF
TRBJ1-6 | TRBV15 | CATRPDRGRSSPLHF
TRBJ2-1 | TRBV29-1 | CSWDGIGNEQFF
TRBJ2-7 | TRBV29-1 | CSVFRAHEQYF
TRBJ1-2 | TRBV7-2 | CASSSRHGGWERGYTF
TRBJ2-1 | TRBV7-6 | CASSIGGTEQFF
TRBJ2-5 | TRBV7-8 | CASSLSRGVETQYF
TRBJ1-1 | TRBV11-1 | CASSFPLEGAPNTEAFF
TRBJ1-2 | TRBV11-2 | CASSPTTGTGYTF
TRBJ1-1 | TRBV7-2 | CASSRYGTPEAFF
TRBJ2-7 | TRBV7-9 | CASSLAGGREEQYF